The text below deals with one TCR beta chain. Its antigen is unknown. This entry is derived from a study of post-analysis software for immune sequencing data. Researchers reported that TCR beta cDNA libraries carried unique molecular identifiers. TCRdb used MiXCR to reprocess the PCR reads, holding one entry per CDR3 protein. The table lists hundreds of thousands of distinct CDR3 sequences, around 50% of them singletons. Study conclusions and caveats: Same-batch samples co-clustered strongly by F measure. Five or six TRBV segments were more frequent in patients than controls; TRBV5-6, TRBV5-1 and TRBV20-1 belonged to this group.

This CDR3 contains 15 residues. CDR1 SQVTM and CDR2 ANQGSEA come from the germline V gene. Trimming at V came to 7 bases and at J to 0 bases, leaving 6 bases not matched to a gene. The sequence was obtained from a girl aged 10-17 years with multiple sclerosis. This chain connects TRBV29-1 to TRBJ2-2; 9 bases match TRBD2. The sequencing input was blood. Here the CDR3 DNA reads TGCAGCGGCCAACCTAGCGGGACGAACACCGGGGAGCTGTTTTTT. It codes for CSGQPSGTNTGELFF.